This entry lists 2 T cell receptor beta chains sequenced from one sample in a study of vaccination and CD4 T cells after COVID-19. The Oncomine TCR Beta short-read assay sequenced DNA from cultured CD4+ T cells. TCRdb redid the calling of the PCR reads with MiXCR, one entry per CDR3 protein. The sample has 15,000 to 20,000 distinct CDR3 sequences; about half are singletons. This sample's time point: late sampling 161 to 241 days after vaccination in three convalescent patients. The treatment denotes: roughly 11-day PBMC culture with coronavirus spike peptide pools or control peptides (ViraFEST assay). For these receptors, no antigen is known. Source: CD4+ T cells from blood, cultured in vitro, taken about 7 months after SARS-CoV-2 vaccination. The receptors were sampled from a human donor who had recovered from COVID-19.

This clonotype has a handful of counts. The chain combines TRBV20-1 with TRBJ2-2, with TRBD1 matching 8 bases. The V gene's germline CDR1 is DFQATT and CDR2 SNEGSKA (reference sequence). CDR3 size: 15 residues. Trimming at V came to 5 bases and at J to 5 bases, leaving 10 bases not matched to a gene. This CDR3 is CSASYRTGSTGELFF. In DNA, the CDR3 is TGCAGTGCTTCTTACCGGACAGGGAGTACCGGGGAGCTGTTTTTT.

This clonotype was seen just once. This chain links TRBV7-3 with TRBJ2-7, with no clear D. This CDR3 has 13 amino acids. CDR1 and CDR2 from the germline V gene are SGHTA and FQGTGA. V lost 2 bases, J lost 1 base, and 6 bases lay in between. Here the CDR3 DNA reads TGTGCCAGCAGCTTATCAGGATCCTACGAGCAGTACTTC. Translating it yields CASSLSGSYEQYF.